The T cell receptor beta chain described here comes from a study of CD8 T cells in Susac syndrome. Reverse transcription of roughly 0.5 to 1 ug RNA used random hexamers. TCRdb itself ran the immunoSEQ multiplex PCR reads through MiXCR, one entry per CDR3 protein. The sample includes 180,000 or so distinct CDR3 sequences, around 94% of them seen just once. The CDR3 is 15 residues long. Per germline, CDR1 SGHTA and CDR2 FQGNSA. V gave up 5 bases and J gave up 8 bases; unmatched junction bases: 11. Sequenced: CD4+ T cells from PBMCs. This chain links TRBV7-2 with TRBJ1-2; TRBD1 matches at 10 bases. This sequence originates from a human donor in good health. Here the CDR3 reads CASSISGTGEGGYTF. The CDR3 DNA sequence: TGTGCCAGCAGCATCTCCGGGACAGGGGAGGGAGGCTACACCTTC.